This T cell receptor (beta chain) was obtained from a study of cytomegalovirus exposure and HLA in healthy donors. Study-wide background: Membership in the Caucasian-associated ancestry cluster was found for around 81% of approximately 430 genotyped donors. Study-wide results and limits: As immune exposure information, only CMV serostatus was available.

The PCR had 60 Vbeta and 13 Jbeta primers. Sequenced by immunoSEQ multiplex PCR; TCRdb stores in-frame clones only, minus some. Of 150,000 to 180,000 clones detected, 74% appear once; the ten largest clones hold about 2%. The CDR3 extends over 15 amino acids. Germline V CDR1 and CDR2: SGHDT, YYEEEE. V lost 0 bases and J 2 bases, leaving 9 bases between the germline ends. Donors likely had unrecorded immune exposures despite being nominally healthy when sampled. As concerns this clone: Its target is unknown.

The TCR was taken from a young man in good health and CMV-seronegative. V usage is TRBV5-6 and J usage is TRBJ2-4; D might be TRBD1 (5 bases). The sample consisted of PBMCs. The CDR3 DNA follows: TGTGCCAGCAGCTTGGTAGGGGAAACCAAAAACATTCAGTACTTC. It encodes CASSLVGETKNIQYF. The variable domain in full, with the rest retrieved from reference TRBV5-6 and TRBJ2-4, is DAGVTQSPTHLIKTRGQQVTLRCSPKSGHDTVSWYQQALGQGPQFIFQYYEEEERQRGNFPDRFSGHQFPNYSSELNVNALLLGDSALYLCASSLVGETKNIQYFGAGTRLSVL.